The present T cell receptor (beta chain) was sequenced within a study of blood T cell repertoires in COVID-19. Across the whole study: Acute-phase and convalescent COVID-19 samples originated in the United States, Italy and Spain.

Those enrolled, adults aged roughly 18 to 90 years, came from about 24 US areas. Participant-reported clinical history was the basis for cohort assignment. Recovered status applied to Cohort 3 donors who had two consecutive negative PCRs. It also applied to those with clearance or with symptom resolution. The CDR3 loop spans 13 amino acids. Germline V lookup: CDR1 KGHSH, CDR2 LQKENI. The V and J ends lost 4 bases and 6 bases, in that order; junction bases with no gene match: 4. Clones were read by immunoSEQ multiplex PCR, and TCRdb kept only the in-frame ones, dropping some. The sample contains about 400,000 clones, about 83% of which appear only once.

This sequence joins TRBV18 and TRBJ1-1, with 8 positions matching TRBD1. This TCR was recovered from a woman aged 45-65 years who had recovered from COVID-19. Sequencing used PBMCs or T cells enriched from blood (not recorded which). Here the CDR3 DNA reads TGTGCCAGCTCACTTACAGGGGGTTCTGAAGCTTTCTTT. Translated: CASSLTGGSEAFF. The full variable domain, with the rest looked up from reference TRBV18 and TRBJ1-1, is NAGVMQNPRHLVRRRGQEARLRCSPMKGHSHVYWYRQLPEEGLKFMVYLQKENIIDESGMPKERFSAEFPKEGPSILRIQQVVRGDSAAYFCASSLTGGSEAFFGQGTRLTVV.